These 26 T cell receptor beta chains originate from one sample sequenced in a study of CXCR3-negative and CXCR3-positive naive CD8 T cells. The TRB libraries of cDNA were built by UMI-labeled 5' RACE. Reanalyzing the 5' RACE reads, TCRdb keeps one entry per CDR3 protein, without DNA. This sample's clone table lists 40,000 to 45,000 distinct CDR3 sequences. The sequenced sample consisted of naive CXCR3- CD8+ T cells from blood. Subset in this sample: CD45RO-CCR7+CD27+CD95- naive CD8+ T cells lacking CXCR3 (TNR3-). The receptors were gathered from a human donor in good health. Some clones in this sample may be carry-over from other donors' samples.

This sequence joins TRBV29-1 and TRBJ2-1; the TCRdb D gene call, TRBD1, has no DNA to confirm it. This CDR3 is built from 14 residues. Germline assignment: CDR1 SQVTM and CDR2 ANQGSEA. This CDR3 reads CSVEVGGAYNEQFF.

The chain employs TRBV27 and TRBJ1-1; without DNA, the TCRdb call of TRBD1 cannot be checked. The length of the CDR3 is 13 residues. From germline, CDR1 is MNHEY and CDR2 SMNVEV (reference sequence). The CDR3: CASSVLGRAEAFF.

The V gene is TRBV28, the J gene TRBJ2-7; TCRdb's D call of TRBD1 is untestable without DNA. The CDR3 sequence is 15 residues long. Germline loops: CDR1 MDHEN, CDR2 SYDVKM. The CDR3 spells CASSLGLGVSYEQYF.

The chain has TRBV24-1 and TRBJ2-1; absent DNA, TCRdb's TRBD1 call cannot be checked. There are 14 residues in the CDR3. The germline V gene encodes CDR1 KGHDR and CDR2 SFDVKD. The CDR3 protein is CATSEVGANNEQFF.

The V call is TRBV4-3, the J call TRBJ2-7. Per the germline V gene, CDR1 is LGHNA and CDR2 is YSLEER. This CDR3 spans 14 amino acids. The chain's CDR3 is CASSLGLGSYEQYF.

The V gene is TRBV7-9, the J gene TRBJ1-1; without DNA, the TCRdb call of TRBD1 cannot be checked. Per germline, CDR1 SEHNR and CDR2 FQNEAQ (reference sequence). The CDR3 contains 14 residues. CDR3: CASSPGDLSTEASF.

The chain has TRBV12-3 or TRBV12-4 and TRBJ2-5; there is no DNA to check the TCRdb D call of TRBD2. This CDR3 has 14 amino acids. This chain's CDR3 is CASSPPGNQETQYF.

The chain has TRBV6-1 and TRBJ2-7; TCRdb selects TRBD2, and the lack of DNA leaves this call unchecked. Germline assignment: CDR1 MNHNS and CDR2 SASEGT. The CDR3 loop spans 15 amino acids. CDR3 loop: CASKGEGMSIYEQYF.

The chain employs TRBV2 and TRBJ1-4; as DNA is missing, the TRBD1 call by TCRdb cannot be tested. The CDR3 length is 18 residues. CDR1 SNHLY and CDR2 FYNNEI come from the germline V gene. CDR3 sequence reads: CASSERGVRAGTNEKLFF.

CDR3 amino acids: CASSAGPHNEQFF. This chain links TRBV9 with TRBJ2-1; as DNA is missing, the TRBD1 call by TCRdb cannot be tested. Germline V gives CDR1 SGDLS, CDR2 YYNGEE. The CDR3 is 13 amino acids.

The rearrangement joins TRBV2 to TRBJ2-1; TCRdb lists TRBD1, though no DNA is available to test this call. From germline, CDR1 is SNHLY and CDR2 FYNNEI. CDR3 size: 15 residues. The CDR3 reads CASSEAKGSYNEQFF.

The gene calls are TRBV5-1 and TRBJ2-7; TCRdb designates TRBD1, a call that cannot be tested without DNA. CDR1 and CDR2 from the germline V gene are SGHRS and YFSETQ. CDR3 length: 15 amino acids. CDR3: CASSYDRGRSYEQYF.

The rearrangement links TRBV7-2 to TRBJ2-7. Germline V gene lookup returns CDR1 SGHTA and CDR2 FQGNSA. This CDR3 comprises 15 residues. Here the CDR3 reads CASSLTPDAVYEQYF. The entire variable domain, with the rest obtained from reference TRBV7-2 and TRBJ2-7, is as follows: GAGVSQSPSNKVTEKGKDVELRCDPISGHTALYWYRQSLGQGLEFLIYFQGNSAPDKSGLPSDRFSAERTGGSVSTLTIQRTQQEDSAVYLCASSLTPDAVYEQYFGPGTRLTVT.

The gene calls are TRBV28 and TRBJ2-1; TCRdb outputs TRBD2, but without DNA this stays unchecked. Per the germline V gene, CDR1 is MDHEN and CDR2 is SYDVKM. This CDR3 has 13 amino acids. CDR3 in amino acids: CASTESGYNEQFF.

The rearrangement joins TRBV12-3 or TRBV12-4 to TRBJ1-2. This CDR3 has 14 residues. The CDR3: CASSFGSHTYGYTF.

The V gene is TRBV7-2, the J gene TRBJ2-7; lacking DNA, the TRBD1 call made by TCRdb goes unchecked. The length of the CDR3 is 14 residues. CDR1 and CDR2 (germline): SGHTA, FQGNSA. CDR3 sequence: CASSLVWDNYEQYF.

The genes are TRBV6-4 and TRBJ2-2; TCRdb lists TRBD1, though no DNA is available to test this call. This CDR3 spans 14 amino acids. Germline V gene data show CDR1 as MRHNA and CDR2 as SNTAGT. The CDR3 is CASSSQGQTGELFF.

This chain joins TRBV29-1 and TRBJ1-1. CDR3 size: 13 residues. Germline lookup yields CDR1 SQVTM and CDR2 ANQGSEA. CDR3 residues: CSVSAGLWTEAFF.

CDR3 residues: CAISVRTASGANVLTF. The chain uses TRBV10-3 and TRBJ2-6. Germline V gene sequence: CDR1 ENHRY, CDR2 SYGVKD. The CDR3 loop spans 16 amino acids.

The chain carries TRBV12-3 or TRBV12-4 and TRBJ2-7; there is no DNA to check the TCRdb D call of TRBD1. The CDR3 extends over 13 amino acids. The CDR3 sequence: CASGGGVSYEQYF.

This chain joins TRBV29-1 and TRBJ2-7; the TCRdb D gene call, TRBD1, has no DNA to confirm it. Germline V gene lookup returns CDR1 SQVTM and CDR2 ANQGSEA. The CDR3 covers 15 residues. The CDR3 spells CSVEQQGTESYEQYF.

The chain recombines TRBV6-6 with TRBJ2-1. CDR1 and CDR2 from the germline V gene are MNHNY and SVGAGI (reference sequence). This CDR3 contains 12 residues. This CDR3 is CARRHQVNEQFF.

This clonotype is called medium-sized based on its frequency. This chain joins TRBV6-2 or TRBV6-3 and TRBJ2-1; the TRBD1 assignment by TCRdb is unverifiable without DNA. The V gene's germline CDR1 is MNHEY and CDR2 SVGEGT. The CDR3 spans 13 residues. The CDR3 is CAHGDSSYNEQFF.

This rearrangement joins TRBV4-3 to TRBJ2-1; absent DNA, TCRdb's TRBD1 call cannot be checked. This CDR3 comprises 17 residues. Germline lookup yields CDR1 LGHNA and CDR2 YSLEER. This chain's CDR3 is CASSQRPRGFTNNEQFF.

The chain carries TRBV4-2 and TRBJ2-1; no DNA is available, so the TRBD1 call from TCRdb remains unchecked. The germline gives CDR1 LGHNA, CDR2 YNFKEQ. This CDR3 is built from 16 residues. The CDR3 is CASSQDLGGGMDEQFF.

The chain carries TRBV28 and TRBJ2-2. Germline V gene sequence: CDR1 MDHEN, CDR2 SYDVKM. CDR3 size: 11 residues. The CDR3 spells CASSLEAELFF.